This paragraph covers one TCR beta chain sequence. These data originate in a study of blood T cell repertoires in COVID-19. Background on the study: The cDNA or gDNA used as material had been derived from T cells, B-cell-depleted T cells, or PBMCs.

Seattle patient enrollment occurred during active infection, with longitudinal follow-up thereafter. The protocol was immunoSEQ multiplex PCR, while the TCRdb copy is restricted to in-frame clones and leaves out a portion. The sample consists of around 250,000 clones, 86% of them appearing once. CDR1 is SGHRS and CDR2 is YFSETQ in the germline V gene. This CDR3 has 14 amino acids. V was pared by 1 base and J by 2 bases, with 9 bases between. The origin of this receptor is a woman over 75 with COVID-19, enrolled during active disease. The J gene is TRBJ1-2, the V gene TRBV5-1; D ambiguous. Sequencing was carried out using peripheral blood. The CDR3 region has the DNA TGCGCCAGCAGCTTGAGCGGGATGAACTATGGCTACACCTTC. Its translation: CASSLSGMNYGYTF.